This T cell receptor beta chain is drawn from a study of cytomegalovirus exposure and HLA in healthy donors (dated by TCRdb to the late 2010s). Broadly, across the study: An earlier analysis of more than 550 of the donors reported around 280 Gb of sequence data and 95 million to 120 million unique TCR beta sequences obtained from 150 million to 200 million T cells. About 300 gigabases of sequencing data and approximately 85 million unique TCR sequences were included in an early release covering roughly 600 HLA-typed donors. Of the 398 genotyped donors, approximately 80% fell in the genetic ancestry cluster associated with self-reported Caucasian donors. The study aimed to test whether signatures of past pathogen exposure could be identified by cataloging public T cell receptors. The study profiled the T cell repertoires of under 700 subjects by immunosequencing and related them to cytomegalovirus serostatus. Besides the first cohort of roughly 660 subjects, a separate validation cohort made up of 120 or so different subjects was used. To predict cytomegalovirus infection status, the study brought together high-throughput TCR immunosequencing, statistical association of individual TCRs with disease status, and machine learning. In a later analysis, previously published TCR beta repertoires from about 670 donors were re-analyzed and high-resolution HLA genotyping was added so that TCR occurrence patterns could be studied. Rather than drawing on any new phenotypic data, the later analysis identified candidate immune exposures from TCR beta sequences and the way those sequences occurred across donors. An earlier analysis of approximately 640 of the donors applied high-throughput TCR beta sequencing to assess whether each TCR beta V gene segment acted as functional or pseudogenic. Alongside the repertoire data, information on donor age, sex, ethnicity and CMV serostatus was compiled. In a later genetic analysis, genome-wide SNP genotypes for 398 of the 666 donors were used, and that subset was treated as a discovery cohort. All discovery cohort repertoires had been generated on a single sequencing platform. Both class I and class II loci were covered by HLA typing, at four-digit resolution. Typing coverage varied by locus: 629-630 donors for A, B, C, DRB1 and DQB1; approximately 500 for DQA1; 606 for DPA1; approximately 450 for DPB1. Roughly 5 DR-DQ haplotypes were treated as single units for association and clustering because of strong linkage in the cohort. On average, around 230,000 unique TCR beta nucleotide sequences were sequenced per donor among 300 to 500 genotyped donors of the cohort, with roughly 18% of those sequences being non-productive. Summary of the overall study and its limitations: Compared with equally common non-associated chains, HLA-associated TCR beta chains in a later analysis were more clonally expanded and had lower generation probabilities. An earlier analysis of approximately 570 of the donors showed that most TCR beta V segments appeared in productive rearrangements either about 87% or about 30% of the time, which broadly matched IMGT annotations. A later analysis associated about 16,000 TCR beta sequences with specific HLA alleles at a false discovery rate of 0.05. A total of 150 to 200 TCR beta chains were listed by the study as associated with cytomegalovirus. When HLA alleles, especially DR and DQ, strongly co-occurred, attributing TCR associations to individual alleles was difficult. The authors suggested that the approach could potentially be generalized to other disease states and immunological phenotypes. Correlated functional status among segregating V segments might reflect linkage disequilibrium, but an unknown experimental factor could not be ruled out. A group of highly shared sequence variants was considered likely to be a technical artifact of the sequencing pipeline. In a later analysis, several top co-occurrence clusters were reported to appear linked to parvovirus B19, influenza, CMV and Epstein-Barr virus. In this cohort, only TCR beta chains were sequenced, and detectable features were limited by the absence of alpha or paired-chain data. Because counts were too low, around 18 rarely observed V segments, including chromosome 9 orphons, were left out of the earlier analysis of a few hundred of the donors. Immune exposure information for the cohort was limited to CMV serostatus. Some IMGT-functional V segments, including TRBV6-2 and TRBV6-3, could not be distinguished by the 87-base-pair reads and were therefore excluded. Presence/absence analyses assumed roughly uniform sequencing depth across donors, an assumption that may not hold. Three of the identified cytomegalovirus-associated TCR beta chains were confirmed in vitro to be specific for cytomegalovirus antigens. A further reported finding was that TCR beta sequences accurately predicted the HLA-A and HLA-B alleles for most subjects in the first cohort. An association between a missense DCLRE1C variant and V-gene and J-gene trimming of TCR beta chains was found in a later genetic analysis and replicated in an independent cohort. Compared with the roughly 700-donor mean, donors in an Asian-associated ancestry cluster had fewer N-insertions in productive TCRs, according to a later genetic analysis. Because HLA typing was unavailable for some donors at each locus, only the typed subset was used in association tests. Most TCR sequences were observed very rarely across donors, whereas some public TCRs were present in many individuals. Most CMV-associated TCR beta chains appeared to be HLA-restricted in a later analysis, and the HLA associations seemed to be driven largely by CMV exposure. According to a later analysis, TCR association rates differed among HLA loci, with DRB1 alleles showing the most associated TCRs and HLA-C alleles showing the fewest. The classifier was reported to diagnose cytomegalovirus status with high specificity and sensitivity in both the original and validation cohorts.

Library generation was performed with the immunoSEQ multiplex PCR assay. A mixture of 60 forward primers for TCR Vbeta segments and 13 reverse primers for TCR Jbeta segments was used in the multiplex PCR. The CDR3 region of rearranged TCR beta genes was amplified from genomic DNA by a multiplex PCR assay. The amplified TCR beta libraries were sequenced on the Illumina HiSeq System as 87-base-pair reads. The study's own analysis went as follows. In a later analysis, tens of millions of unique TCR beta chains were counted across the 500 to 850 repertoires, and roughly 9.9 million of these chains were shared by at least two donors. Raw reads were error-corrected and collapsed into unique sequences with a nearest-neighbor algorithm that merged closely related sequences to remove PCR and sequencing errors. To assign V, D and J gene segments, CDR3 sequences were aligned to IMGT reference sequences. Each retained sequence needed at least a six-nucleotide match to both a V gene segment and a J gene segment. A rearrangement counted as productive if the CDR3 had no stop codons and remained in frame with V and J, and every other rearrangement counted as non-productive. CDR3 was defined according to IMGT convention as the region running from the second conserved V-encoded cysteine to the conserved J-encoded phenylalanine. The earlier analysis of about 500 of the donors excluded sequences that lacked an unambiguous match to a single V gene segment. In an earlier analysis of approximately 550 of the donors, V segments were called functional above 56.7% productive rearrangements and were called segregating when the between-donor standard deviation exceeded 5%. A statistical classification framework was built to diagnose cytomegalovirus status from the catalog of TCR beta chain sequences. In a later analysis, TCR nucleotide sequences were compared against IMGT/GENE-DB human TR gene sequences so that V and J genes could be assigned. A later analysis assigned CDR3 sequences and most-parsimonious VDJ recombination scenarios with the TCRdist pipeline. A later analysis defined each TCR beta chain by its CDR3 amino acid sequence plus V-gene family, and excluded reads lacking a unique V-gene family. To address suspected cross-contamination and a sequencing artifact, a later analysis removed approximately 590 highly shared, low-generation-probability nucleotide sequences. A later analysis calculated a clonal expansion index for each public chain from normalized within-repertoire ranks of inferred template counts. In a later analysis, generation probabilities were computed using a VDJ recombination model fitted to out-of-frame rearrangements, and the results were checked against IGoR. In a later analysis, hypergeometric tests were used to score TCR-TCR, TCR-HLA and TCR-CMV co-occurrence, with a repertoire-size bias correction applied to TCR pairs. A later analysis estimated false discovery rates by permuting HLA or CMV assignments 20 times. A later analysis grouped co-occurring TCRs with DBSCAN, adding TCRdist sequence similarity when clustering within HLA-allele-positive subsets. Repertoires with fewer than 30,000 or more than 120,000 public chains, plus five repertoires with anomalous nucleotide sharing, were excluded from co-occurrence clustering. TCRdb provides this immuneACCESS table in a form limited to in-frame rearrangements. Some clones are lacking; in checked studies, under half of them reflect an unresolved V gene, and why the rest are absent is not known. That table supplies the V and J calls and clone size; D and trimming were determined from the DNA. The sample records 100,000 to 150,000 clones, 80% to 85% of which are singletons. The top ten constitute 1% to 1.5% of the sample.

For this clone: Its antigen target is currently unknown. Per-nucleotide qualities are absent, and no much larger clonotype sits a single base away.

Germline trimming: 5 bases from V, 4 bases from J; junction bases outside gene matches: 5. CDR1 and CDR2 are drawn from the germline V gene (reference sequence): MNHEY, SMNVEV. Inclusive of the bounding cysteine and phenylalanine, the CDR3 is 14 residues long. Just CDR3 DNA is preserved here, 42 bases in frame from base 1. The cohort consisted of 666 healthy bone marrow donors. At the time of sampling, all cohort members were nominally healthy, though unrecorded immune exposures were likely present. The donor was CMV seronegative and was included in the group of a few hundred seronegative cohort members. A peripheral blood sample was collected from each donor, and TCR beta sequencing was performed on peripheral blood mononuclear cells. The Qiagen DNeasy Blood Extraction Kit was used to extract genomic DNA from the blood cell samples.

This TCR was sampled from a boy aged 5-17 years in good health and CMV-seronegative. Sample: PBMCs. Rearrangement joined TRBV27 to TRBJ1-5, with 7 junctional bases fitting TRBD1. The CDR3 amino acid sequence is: CASSPGTENQPQHF. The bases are TGTGCCAGCAGTCCCGGGACAGAAAATCAGCCCCAGCATTTT.